This T cell receptor (beta chain) was obtained from a study of neurological immune-mediated disorders. 5'RACE with 10-nucleotide random UMIs generated the cDNA. From the 5' RACE reads, TCRdb called clonotypes with MiXCR, one entry per CDR3 protein. In the table there are about 62,000 distinct CDR3 sequences, 3.5% to 4.5% of which are singletons. Regarding the study as a whole: Private repertoires in all groups were suggested, as expanded clones shared no CDR3 amino acid sequences across subjects.

This clonotype was counted at least ten times. No antigen is known for it. Sequenced: PBMCs. The TCR sequence derives from a woman aged 50 to 65 with multiple sclerosis.

DNA of the CDR3: TGTGCCAGCATGGTCTCTCGAACCTCAGTGACCCAGTACTTC. It is translated as CASMVSRTSVTQYF. This chain joins TRBV7-2 and TRBJ2-5; no clear D gene. Per germline, CDR1 SGHTA and CDR2 FQGNSA. This CDR3 has 14 amino acids. V dropped 7 bases and J dropped 7 bases, with 19 bases sitting between them.